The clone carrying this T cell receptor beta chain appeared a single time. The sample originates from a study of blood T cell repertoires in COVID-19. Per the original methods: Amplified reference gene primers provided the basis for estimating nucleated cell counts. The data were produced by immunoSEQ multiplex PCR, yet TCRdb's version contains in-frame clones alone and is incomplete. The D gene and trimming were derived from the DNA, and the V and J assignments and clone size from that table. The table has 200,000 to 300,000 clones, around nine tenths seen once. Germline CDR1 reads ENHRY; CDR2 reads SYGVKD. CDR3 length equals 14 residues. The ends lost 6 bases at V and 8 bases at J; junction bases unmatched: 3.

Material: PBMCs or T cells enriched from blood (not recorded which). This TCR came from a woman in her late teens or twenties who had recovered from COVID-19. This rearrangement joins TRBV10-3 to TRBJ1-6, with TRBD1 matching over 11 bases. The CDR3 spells CAIRPGQGDSPLHF. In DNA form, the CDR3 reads TGTGCCATCAGGCCGGGACAGGGGGATTCACCCCTCCACTTT.